This entry features one TCR beta chain sequence. The sample comes from a study of blood T cell repertoires in COVID-19. The Seattle patients, enrolled during active infection, were followed longitudinally. The J segment lost 2 bases and the V segment lost 6 bases, leaving 4 bases of the junction unmatched. The CDR3 length is 14 residues. Germline CDR1 is SGHAT and CDR2 is FQNNGV. Libraries were prepared by immunoSEQ multiplex PCR; TCRdb keeps only in-frame clonotypes and omits some of them. Of 250,000 to 350,000 clones in the sample, approximately 84% were seen once. The sequenced sample consisted of peripheral blood. The J gene is TRBJ2-7, the V gene TRBV11-2, with 10 bases identical to TRBD2. This receptor was identified in a human donor with COVID-19, enrolled during active disease. The donor label of this sample is uncertain. CDR3 residues: CASRWTSGTYEQYF. CDR3 in DNA: TGTGCCAGCAGGTGGACTAGCGGTACCTACGAGCAGTACTTC.